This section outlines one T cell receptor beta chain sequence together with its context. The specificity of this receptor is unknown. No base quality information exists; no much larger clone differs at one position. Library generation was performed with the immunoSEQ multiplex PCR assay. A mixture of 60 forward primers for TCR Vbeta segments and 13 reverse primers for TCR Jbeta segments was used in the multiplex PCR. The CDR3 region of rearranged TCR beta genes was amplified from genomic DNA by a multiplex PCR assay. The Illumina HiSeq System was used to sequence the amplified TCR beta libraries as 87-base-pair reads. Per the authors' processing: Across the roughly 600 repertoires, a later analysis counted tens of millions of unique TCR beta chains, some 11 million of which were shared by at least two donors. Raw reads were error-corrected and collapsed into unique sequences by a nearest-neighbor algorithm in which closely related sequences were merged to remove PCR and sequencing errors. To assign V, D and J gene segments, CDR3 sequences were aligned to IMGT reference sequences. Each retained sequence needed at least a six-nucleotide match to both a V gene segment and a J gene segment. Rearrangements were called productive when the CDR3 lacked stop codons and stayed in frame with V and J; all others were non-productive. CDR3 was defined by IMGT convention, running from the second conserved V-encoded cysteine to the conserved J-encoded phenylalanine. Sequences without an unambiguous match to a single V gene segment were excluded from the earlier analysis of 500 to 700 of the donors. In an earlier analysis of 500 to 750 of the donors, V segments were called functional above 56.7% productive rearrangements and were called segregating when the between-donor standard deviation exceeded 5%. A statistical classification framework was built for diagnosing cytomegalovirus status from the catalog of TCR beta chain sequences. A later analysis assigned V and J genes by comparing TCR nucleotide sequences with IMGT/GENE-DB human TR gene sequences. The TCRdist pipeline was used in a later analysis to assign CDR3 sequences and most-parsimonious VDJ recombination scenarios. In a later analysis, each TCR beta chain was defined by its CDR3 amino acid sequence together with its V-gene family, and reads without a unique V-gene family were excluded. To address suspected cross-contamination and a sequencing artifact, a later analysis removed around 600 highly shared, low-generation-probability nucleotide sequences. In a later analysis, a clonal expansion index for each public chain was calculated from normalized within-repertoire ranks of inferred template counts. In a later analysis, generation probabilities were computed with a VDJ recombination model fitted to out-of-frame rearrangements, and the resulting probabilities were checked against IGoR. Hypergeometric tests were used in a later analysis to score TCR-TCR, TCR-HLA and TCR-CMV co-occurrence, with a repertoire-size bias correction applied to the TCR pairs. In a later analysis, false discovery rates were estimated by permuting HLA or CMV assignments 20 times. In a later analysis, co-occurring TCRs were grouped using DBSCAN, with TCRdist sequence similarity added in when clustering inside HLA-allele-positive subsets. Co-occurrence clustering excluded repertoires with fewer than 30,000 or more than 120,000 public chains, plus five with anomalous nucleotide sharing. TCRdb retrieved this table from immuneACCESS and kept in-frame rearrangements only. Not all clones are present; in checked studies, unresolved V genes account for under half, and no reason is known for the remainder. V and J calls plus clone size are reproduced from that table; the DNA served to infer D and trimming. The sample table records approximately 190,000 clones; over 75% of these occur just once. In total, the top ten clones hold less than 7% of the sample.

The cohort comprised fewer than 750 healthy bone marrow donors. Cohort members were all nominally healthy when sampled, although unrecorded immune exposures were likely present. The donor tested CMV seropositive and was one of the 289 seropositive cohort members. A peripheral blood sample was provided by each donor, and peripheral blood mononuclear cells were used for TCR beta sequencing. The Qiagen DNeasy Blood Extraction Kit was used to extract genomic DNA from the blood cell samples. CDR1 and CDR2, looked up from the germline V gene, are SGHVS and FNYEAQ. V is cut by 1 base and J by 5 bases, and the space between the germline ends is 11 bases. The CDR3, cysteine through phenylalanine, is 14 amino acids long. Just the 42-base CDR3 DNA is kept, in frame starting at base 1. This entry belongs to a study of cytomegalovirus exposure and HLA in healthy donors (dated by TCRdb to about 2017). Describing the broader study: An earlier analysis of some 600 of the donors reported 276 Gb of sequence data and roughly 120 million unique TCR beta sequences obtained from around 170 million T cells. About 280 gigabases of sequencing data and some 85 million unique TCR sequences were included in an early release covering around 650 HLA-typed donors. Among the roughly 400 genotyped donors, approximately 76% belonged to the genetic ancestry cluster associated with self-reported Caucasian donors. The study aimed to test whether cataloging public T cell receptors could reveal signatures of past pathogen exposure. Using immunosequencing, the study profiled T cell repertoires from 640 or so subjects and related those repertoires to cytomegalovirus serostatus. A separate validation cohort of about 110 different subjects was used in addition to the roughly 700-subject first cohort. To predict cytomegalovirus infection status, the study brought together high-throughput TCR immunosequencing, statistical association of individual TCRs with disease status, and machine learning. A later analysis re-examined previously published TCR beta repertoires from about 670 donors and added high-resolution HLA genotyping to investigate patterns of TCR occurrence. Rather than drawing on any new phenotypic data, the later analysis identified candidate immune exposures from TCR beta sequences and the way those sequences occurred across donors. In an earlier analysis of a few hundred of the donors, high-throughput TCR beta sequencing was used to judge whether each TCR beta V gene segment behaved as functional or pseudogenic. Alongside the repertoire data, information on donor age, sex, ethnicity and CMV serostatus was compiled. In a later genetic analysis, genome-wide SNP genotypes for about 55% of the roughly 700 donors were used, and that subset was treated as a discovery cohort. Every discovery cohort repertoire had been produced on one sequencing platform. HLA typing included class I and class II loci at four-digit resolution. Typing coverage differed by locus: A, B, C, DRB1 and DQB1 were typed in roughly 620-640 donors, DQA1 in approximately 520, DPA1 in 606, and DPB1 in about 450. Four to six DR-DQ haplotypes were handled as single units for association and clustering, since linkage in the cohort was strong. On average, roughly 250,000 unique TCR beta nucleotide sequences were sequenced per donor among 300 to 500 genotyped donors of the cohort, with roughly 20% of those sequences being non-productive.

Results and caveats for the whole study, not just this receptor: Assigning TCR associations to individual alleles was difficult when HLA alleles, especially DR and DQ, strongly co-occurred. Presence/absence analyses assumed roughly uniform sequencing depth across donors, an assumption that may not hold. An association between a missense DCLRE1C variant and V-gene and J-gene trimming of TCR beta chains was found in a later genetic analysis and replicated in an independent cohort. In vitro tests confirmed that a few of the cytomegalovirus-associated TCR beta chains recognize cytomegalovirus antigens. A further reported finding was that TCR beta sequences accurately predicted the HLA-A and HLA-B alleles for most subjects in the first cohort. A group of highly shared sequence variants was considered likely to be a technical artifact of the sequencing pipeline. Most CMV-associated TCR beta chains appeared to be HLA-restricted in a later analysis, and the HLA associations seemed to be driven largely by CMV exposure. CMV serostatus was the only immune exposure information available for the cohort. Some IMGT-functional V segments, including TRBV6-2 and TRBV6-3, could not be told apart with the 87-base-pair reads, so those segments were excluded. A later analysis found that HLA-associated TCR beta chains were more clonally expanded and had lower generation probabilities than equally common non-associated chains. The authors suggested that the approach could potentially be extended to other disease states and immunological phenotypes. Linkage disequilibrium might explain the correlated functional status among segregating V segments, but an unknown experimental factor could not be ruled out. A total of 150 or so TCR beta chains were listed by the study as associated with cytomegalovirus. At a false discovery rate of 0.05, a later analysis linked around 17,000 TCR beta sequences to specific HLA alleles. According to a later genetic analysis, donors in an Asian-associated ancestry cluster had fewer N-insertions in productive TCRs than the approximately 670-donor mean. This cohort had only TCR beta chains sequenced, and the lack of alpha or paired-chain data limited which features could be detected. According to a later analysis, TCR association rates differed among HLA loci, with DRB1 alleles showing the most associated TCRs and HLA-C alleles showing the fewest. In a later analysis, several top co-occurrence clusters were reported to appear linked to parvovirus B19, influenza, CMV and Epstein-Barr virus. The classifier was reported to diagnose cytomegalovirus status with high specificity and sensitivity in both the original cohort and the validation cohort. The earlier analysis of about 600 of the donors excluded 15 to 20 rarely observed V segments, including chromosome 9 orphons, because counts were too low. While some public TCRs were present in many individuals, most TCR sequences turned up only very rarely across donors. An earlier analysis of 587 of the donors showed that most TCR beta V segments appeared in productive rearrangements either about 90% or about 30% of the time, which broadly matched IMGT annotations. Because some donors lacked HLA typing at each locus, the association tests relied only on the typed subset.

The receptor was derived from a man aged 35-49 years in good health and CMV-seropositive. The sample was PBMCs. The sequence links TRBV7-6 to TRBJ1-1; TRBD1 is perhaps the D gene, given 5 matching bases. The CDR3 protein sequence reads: CASSLVPGGTEAFF. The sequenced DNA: TGTGCCAGCAGCTTAGTTCCTGGGGGGACTGAAGCTTTCTTT.